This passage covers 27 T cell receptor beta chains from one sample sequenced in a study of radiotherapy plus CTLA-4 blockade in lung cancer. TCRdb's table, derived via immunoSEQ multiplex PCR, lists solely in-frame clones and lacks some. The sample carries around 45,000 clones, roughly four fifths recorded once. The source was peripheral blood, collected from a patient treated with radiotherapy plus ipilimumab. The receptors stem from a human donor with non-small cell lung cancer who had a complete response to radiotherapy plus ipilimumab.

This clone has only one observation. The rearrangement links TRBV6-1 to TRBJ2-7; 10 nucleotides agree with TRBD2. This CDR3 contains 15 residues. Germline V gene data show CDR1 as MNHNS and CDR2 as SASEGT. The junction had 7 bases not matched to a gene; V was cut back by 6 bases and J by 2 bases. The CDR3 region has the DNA TGTGCCAGCAGGGCGGATACTAGCGGGACCTACGAGCAGTACTTC. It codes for CASRADTSGTYEQYF.

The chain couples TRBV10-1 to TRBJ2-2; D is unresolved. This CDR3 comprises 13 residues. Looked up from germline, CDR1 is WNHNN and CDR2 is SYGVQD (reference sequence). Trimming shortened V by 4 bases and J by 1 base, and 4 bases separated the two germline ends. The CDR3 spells CASSARNTGELFF. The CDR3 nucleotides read TGCGCCAGCAGTGCCAGGAACACCGGGGAGCTGTTTTTT.

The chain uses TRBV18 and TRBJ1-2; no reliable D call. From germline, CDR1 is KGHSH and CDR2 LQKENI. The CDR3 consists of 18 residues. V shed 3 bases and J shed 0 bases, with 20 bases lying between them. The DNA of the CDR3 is TGTGCCAGCTCACCGCTTTCTACCCAAGTGTCGGCTAACTATGGCTACACCTTC. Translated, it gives CASSPLSTQVSANYGYTF.

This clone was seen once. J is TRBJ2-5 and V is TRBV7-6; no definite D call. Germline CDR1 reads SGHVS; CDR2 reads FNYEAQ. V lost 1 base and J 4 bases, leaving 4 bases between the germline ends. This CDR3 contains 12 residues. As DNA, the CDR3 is TGTGCCAGCAGCTTAGTTCGAGAGACCCAGTACTTC. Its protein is CASSLVRETQYF.

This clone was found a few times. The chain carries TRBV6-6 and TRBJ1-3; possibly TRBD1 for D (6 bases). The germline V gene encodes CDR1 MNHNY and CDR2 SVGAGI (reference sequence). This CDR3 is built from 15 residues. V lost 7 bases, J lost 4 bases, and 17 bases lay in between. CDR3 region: CASTGGAWQGNTIYF. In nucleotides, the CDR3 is TGTGCCAGCACGGGGGGCGCATGGCAAGGAAACACCATATATTTT.

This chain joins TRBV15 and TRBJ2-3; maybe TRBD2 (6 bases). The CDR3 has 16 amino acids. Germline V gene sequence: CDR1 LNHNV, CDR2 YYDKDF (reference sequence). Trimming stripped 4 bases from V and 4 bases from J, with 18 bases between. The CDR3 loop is CATSNFGEELADTQYF. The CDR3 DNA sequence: TGTGCCACCAGCAACTTTGGGGAGGAACTGGCAGATACGCAGTATTTT.

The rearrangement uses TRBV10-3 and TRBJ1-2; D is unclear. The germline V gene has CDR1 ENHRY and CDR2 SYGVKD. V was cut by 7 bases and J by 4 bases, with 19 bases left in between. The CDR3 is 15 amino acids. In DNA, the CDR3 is TGTGCCATCAACCGGGATTCGGACGGAGGCTATGGCTACACCTTC. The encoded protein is CAINRDSDGGYGYTF.

CDR3 sequence reads: CASKGSGSGSYEQYF. Written as DNA, the CDR3 is TGTGCCAGCAAAGGGAGCGGGAGTGGGTCCTACGAGCAGTACTTC. The chain links TRBV28 to TRBJ2-7, with 8 bases identical to TRBD2. Germline V lookup: CDR1 MDHEN, CDR2 SYDVKM. The CDR3 runs to 15 residues. V shed 7 bases and J 1 base; nucleotides not matched to a gene: 9.

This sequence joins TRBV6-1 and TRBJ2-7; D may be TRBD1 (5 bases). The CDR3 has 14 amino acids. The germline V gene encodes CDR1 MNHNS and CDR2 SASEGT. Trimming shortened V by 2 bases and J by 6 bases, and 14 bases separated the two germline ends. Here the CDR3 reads CASSELRASSEQYF. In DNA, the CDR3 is TGTGCCAGCAGTGAACTCAGGGCCTCGTCCGAGCAGTACTTC.

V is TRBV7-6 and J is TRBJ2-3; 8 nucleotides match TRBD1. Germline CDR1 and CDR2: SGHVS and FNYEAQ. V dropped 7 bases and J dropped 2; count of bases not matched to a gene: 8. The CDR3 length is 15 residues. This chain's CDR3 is CASNPTGVNTDTQYF. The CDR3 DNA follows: TGTGCCAGCAACCCGACAGGGGTGAACACAGATACGCAGTATTTT.

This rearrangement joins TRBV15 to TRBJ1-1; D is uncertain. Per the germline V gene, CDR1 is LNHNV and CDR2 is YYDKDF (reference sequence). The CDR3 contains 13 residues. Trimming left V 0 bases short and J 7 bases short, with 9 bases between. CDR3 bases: TGTGCCACCAGCAGAGATCGGGAAGATGAAGCTTTCTTT. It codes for CATSRDREDEAFF.

CDR3: CSVEKGGGTVNEQFF. The CDR3 bases are TGCAGCGTTGAAAAAGGGGGGGGGACTGTTAATGAGCAGTTCTTC. The chain links TRBV29-1 to TRBJ2-1; possible D gene TRBD2, 7 bases. Trimming pared 2 bases from V and 7 bases from J, leaving 18 bases between. The germline gives CDR1 SQVTM, CDR2 ANQGSEA. The CDR3 runs 15 residues.

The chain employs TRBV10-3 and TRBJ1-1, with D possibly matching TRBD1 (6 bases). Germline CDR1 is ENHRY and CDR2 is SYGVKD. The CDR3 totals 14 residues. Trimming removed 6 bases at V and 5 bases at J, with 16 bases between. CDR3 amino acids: CAIRDTGQVTEAFF. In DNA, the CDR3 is TGTGCCATCAGAGATACAGGGCAAGTGACTGAAGCTTTCTTT.

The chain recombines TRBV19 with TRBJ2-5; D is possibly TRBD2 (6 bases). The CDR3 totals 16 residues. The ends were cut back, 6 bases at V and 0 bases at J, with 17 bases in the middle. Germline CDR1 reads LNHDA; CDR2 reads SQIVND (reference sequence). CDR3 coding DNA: TGTGCCAGTAGCGCCGATAGCGGACCGTACCAAGAGACCCAGTACTTC. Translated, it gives CASSADSGPYQETQYF.

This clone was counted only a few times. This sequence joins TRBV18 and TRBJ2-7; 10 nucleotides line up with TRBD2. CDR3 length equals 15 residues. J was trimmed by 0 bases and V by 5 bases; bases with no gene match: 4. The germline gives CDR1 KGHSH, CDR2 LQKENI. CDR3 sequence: CASSSSSGSSYEQYF. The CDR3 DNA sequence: TGTGCCAGCTCATCTTCTAGCGGGAGCTCCTACGAGCAGTACTTC.

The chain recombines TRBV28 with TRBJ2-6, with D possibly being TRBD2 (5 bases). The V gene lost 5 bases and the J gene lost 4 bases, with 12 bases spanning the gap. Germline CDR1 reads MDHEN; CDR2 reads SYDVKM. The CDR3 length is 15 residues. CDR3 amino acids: CASSRVREGANVLTF. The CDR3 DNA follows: TGTGCCAGCAGTCGGGTTCGGGAAGGGGCCAACGTCCTGACTTTC.

In nucleotides, the CDR3 is TGTGCCAGCAGCCCGGACAGGGGGCGCAACAATGAGCAGTTCTTC. It encodes CASSPDRGRNNEQFF. This chain uses TRBV6-5 with TRBJ2-1; 11 bases match TRBD1. The CDR3 is made up of 15 amino acids. Germline CDR1 MNHEY, CDR2 SVGAGI. The trim removed 6 bases at V and 5 bases at J, leaving 6 bases unmatched.

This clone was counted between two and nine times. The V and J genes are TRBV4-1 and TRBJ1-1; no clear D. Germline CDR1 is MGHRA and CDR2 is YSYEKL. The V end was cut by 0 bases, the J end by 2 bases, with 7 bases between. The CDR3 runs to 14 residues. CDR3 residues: CASSQDVRNTEAFF. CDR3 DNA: TGCGCCAGCAGCCAAGATGTCAGAAACACTGAAGCTTTCTTT.

CDR3 DNA sequence: TGTGCCAGCAGAACAACAGGGGGCGCGGGTGGGGCCAACGTCCTGACTTTC. This encodes CASRTTGGAGGANVLTF. The rearrangement joins TRBV28 to TRBJ2-6, with 9 positions matching TRBD1. This CDR3 contains 17 residues. Germline CDR1 reads MDHEN; CDR2 reads SYDVKM. J gave up 3 bases and V 6 bases, and 9 bases lay outside the gene matches.

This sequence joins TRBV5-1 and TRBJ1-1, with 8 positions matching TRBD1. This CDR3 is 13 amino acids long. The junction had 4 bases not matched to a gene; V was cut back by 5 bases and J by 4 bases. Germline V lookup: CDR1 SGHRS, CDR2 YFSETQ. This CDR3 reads CASRADRVTEAFF. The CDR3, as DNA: TGCGCCAGCAGAGCGGACAGGGTCACTGAAGCTTTCTTT.

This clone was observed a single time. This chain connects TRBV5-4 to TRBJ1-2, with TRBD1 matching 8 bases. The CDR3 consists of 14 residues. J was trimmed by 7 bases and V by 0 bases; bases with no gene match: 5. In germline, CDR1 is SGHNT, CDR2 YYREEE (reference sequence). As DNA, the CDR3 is TGTGCCAGCAGCTTGGACAGGGGGGTTCGTGGCTACACCTTC. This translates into CASSLDRGVRGYTF.

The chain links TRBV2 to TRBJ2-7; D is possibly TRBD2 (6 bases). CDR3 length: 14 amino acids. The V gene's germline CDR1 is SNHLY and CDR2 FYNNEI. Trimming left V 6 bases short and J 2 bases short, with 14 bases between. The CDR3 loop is CASRTGTGTYEQYF. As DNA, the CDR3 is TGTGCCAGCAGGACCGGGACTGGGACCTACGAGCAGTACTTC.

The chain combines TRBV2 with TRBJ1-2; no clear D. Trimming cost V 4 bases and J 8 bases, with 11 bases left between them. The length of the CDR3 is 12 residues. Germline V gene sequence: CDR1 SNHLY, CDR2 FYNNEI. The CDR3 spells CASSATTSGYTF. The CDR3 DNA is TGTGCCAGCAGTGCGACAACGTCCGGCTACACCTTC.

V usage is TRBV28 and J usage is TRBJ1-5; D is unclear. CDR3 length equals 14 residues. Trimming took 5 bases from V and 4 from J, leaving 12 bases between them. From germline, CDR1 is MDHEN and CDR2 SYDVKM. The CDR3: CASSATKVNQPQHF. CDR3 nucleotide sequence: TGTGCCAGCAGTGCAACTAAGGTAAATCAGCCCCAGCATTTT.

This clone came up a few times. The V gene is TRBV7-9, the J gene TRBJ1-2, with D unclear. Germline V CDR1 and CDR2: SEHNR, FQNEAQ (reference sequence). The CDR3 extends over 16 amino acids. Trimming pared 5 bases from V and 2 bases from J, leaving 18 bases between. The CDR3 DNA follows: TGTGCCAGCAGCGCCCCGACAATTCAGTTCAACTATGGCTACACCTTC. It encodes CASSAPTIQFNYGYTF.

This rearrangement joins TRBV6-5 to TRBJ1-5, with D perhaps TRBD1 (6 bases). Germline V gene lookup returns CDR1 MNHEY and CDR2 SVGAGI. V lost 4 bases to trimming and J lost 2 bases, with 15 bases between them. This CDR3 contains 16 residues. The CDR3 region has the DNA TGTGCCAGCAGTTCCACAGGGTCTTTGGGCAATCAGCCCCAGCATTTT. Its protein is CASSSTGSLGNQPQHF.

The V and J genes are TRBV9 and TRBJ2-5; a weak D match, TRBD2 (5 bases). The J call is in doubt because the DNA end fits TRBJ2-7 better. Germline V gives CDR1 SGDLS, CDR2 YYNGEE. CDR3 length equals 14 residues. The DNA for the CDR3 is TGTGCCAGCACCCCGAGCGGAGATTCCAACGAGCAGTACTTC. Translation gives CASTPSGDSNEQYF.